This entry is about one T cell receptor beta chain. This CDR3 spans 12 amino acids. Germline V gene lookup returns CDR1 GTSNPN and CDR2 SVGIG (reference sequence). J lost 3 bases, V lost 3 bases, and 0 bases had no gene match. The source of the sample is a study of blood T cell repertoires in COVID-19. Across the study: Sites across the United States, Italy and Spain contributed samples from acute and convalescent COVID-19. T cells, B-cell-depleted T cells, or PBMCs provided the cDNA or gDNA that served as material.

Study processing details: The authors estimated nucleated cell counts from reference gene primer amplification. Method: immunoSEQ multiplex PCR; TCRdb's copy keeps in-frame clones and lacks some. V, J and clone size derive from that table, while D and trimming were established from the DNA sequence. The data hold roughly 120,000 clones, with less than 85% observed a single time. J is TRBJ1-1 and V is TRBV30, with 8 bases lining up with TRBD1. Sequenced input: peripheral blood. This TCR was recovered from a woman at least 80 years old with acute or convalescent COVID-19. Written as DNA, the CDR3 is TGTGCCTGGAGGACAGGGGACACTGAAGCTTTCTTT. Its translation is CAWRTGDTEAFF. Filled out from reference TRBV30 and TRBJ1-1, the complete variable domain reads SQTIHQWPATLVQPVGSPLSLECTVEGTSNPNLYWYRQAAGRGLQLLFYSVGIGQISSEVPQNLSASRPQDRQFILSSKKLLLSDSGFYLCAWRTGDTEAFFGQGTRLTVV.